What follows describes a single T cell receptor (beta chain). The antigen is undetermined. These data belong to a study of T cell responses to AZD1222 COVID-19 vaccine. Study at large: The analysis combined second doses at about 4 or about 12 weeks. Findings and limits, study-wide: Spike-specific TCR breadth rose after two AZD1222 doses, and depth rose as well. Dominant CD4 TCR responses targeted spike regions 160-218 and 743-854. Mostly white British, mostly female donors; authors suggested clonal diversity may be underestimated.

The data were produced by immunoSEQ multiplex PCR, yet TCRdb's version contains in-frame clones alone and is incomplete. The table lists 90,000 to 150,000 clones, 85% to 90% of them singletons, with roughly 4.5% in the top ten. Sequences were derived from peripheral blood, sampled on day 0 of AZD1222 vaccination. The receptor was derived from an adult in good health.

CDR3 coding DNA: TGTGCCAGCAGCGAAGGAGGGGGTTCGGATACGCAGTATTTT. It translates to CASSEGGGSDTQYF. This rearrangement joins TRBV6-4 to TRBJ2-3; D may correspond to TRBD1 or TRBD2 (6 bases each). Deletions cut 6 bases from V and 6 bases from J, with 16 bases between. The CDR3 is made up of 14 amino acids. CDR1 is MRHNA, CDR2 SNTAGT, per germline.